Listed below are T cell receptor beta chains from one sample, sequenced in a study of identical twins. In TCRdb, the 5' RACE reads were re-called with MiXCR into one record per CDR3 protein. The sample contains about 1.7 million distinct CDR3 sequences, around 29% of which appear only once. The sample consisted of cord blood. These receptors all come from a newborn girl in good health. Each CDR3 is given without its conserved first and last residue.

j_gene	v_gene	CDR3aa
TRBJ1-2	TRBV20-1	SASGQGKGGYT
TRBJ2-1	TRBV4-1	ASSRSLAAAYNEQF
TRBJ2-5	TRBV20-1	SPLTLDHNEQY
TRBJ2-7	TRBV25-1	ASSEFDDYEHY
TRBJ2-1	TRBV6-6	ASSWGRGDNEQF
TRBJ1-3	TRBV4-2	ASSQEEHSGNTIY
TRBJ1-6	TRBV20-1	SARHTNSPLH
TRBJ2-1	TRBV3-1	ASSQKEREVNNVQF
TRBJ2-1	TRBV4-1	ASSPPIRLYNEQF
TRBJ2-1	TRBV10-3	AISESLAGASSYNEQF
TRBJ2-1	TRBV4-2	ASSLERFSYNEQF
TRBJ1-3	TRBV12-3/TRBV12-4	ACGVGSGNTIY
TRBJ2-1	TRBV14	ARERMFEDSSYEQF
TRBJ2-3	TRBV7-2	ASSVLALLSTDTQY
TRBJ2-7	TRBV9	ASSPSRDMNSGRDYEQY
TRBJ1-2	TRBV3-1	ASSAQPGGYT
TRBJ2-7	TRBV20-1	SESPGYAYEQY
TRBJ2-1	TRBV13	ASSLKGSYNEQF
TRBJ2-2	TRBV20-1	SATLGTGELF
-	TRBV20-1	SARDRTGRRYEQY
TRBJ2-3	TRBV7-2	ASSLGLAGGFPTDTQY
TRBJ2-7	TRBV2	ASRTDGPYEQY
TRBJ2-3	TRBV7-8	TSSLTGGETDTQY
TRBJ2-2	TRBV3-1	ASSQDWLAGGPSGELF
TRBJ2-1	TRBV24-1	ATSDAGTSGEDEQF
TRBJ2-5	TRBV6-6	ASKVGSGDNEQY
TRBJ2-3	TRBV24-1	ATGGTGTDTQY
TRBJ1-2	TRBV29-1	SVDRDLYGYT
TRBJ1-2	TRBV2	ASSLITSLSGYT
TRBJ2-4	TRBV29-1	SVLFGSGKNIQY
TRBJ2-1	TRBV7-6	ASSLAAGLYNEQF
TRBJ1-5	TRBV20-1	SAKEGKEPQH
TRBJ1-5	TRBV28	ASSSPRQPQH
TRBJ2-1	TRBV2	ASIPQNEQF
TRBJ2-5	TRBV6-6	ASSYFRGASQETQY